Listed below are T cell receptor beta chains from one sample, sequenced in a study of T cells in Graves' hyperthyroidism and ophthalmopathy. TCRdb re-called the multiplex PCR reads with MiXCR, one entry per CDR3 protein. The sample lists approximately 520,000 distinct CDR3 sequences, roughly a quarter occurring once. Sequences were obtained from blood. The receptors were sampled from a woman in her 30s with Graves' ophthalmopathy. The CDR3 runs from the conserved cysteine through the conserved F or W. The D gene is left open where the match is weak. The size field is filled for only some rows; it gives once, few, many or a size class.

CASSMPTAYGYTF	TGTGCCAGTAGTATGCCGACAGCTTATGGCTACACCTTC	many	TRBV19	TRBJ1-2	NA
CAWSVDFYTGELFF	TGTGCCTGGAGTGTCGATTTCTACACCGGGGAGCTGTTTTTT	NA	TRBV30	TRBJ2-2	NA
CASSYSGESLLFGPGELFF	TGTGCCAGCAGTTATAGCGGGGAAAGTTTGTTGTTCGGCCCCGGGGAGCTGTTTTTT	NA	TRBV12-3/TRBV12-4	TRBJ2-2	TRBD2
CSAPPAGGYNQPQHF	TGCAGTGCTCCTCCTGCAGGGGGGTACAATCAGCCCCAGCATTTT	many	TRBV20-1	TRBJ1-5	TRBD1
CASSSPWGGRDYGYTF	TGTGCCAGCAGTTCCCCGTGGGGGGGCCGCGATTATGGCTACACCTTC	many	TRBV28	TRBJ1-2	NA
CAITSSTVSPYEQYF	TGTGCTATTACATCCTCTACAGTGAGTCCTTACGAGCAGTACTTC	few	TRBV12-5	TRBJ2-7	NA
CASSFRWGQPQHF	TGTGCCAGCAGTTTTCGGTGGGGTCAGCCCCAGCATTTT	many	TRBV28	TRBJ1-5	NA
CASSRVRDRFSGNTIYF	TGTGCCAGCAGCCGAGTCCGGGACAGATTCTCTGGAAACACCATATATTTT	NA	TRBV3-1	TRBJ1-3	TRBD1
CASSQEGGAGQPQHF	TGTGCCAGCAGCCAAGAAGGGGGCGCGGGGCAGCCCCAGCATTTT	NA	TRBV3-1	TRBJ1-5	TRBD1
CSVPGPSYEQYF	TGCAGCGTTCCGGGACCGTCCTACGAGCAGTACTTC	many	TRBV29-1	TRBJ2-7	NA
CSDSVPGQETQYF	TGCAGTGACTCTGTCCCTGGACAAGAGACCCAGTACTTC	many	TRBV20-1	TRBJ2-5	NA
CASSQARTEERNTIYF	TGTGCCAGCAGCCAAGCACGGACAGAGGAAAGAAACACCATATATTTT	many	TRBV4-2	TRBJ1-3	NA
CASSEGQTIATQYF	TGTGCCAGCAGTGAAGGACAGACTATCGCAACCCAGTACTTC	once	TRBV2	TRBJ2-5	NA
CASSQDFYGHRGYTF	TGCGCCAGCAGCCAAGATTTTTACGGACATCGGGGCTACACCTTC	few	TRBV4-3	TRBJ1-2	NA
CASSRDSIQYF	TGTGCCAGCAGTAGGGACAGCATTCAGTACTTC	few	TRBV6-1	TRBJ2-4	TRBD1
CASSVWFYEQYF	TGTGCCAGCAGTGTTTGGTTCTACGAGCAGTACTTC	many	TRBV6-1	TRBJ2-7	NA
CASSLDRLAGGGEQYF	TGTGCCAGCAGCTTAGATCGACTAGCGGGAGGAGGCGAGCAGTACTTC	few	TRBV11-2	TRBJ2-7	TRBD2
CSARAQGTSGFSYEQYF	TGCAGTGCTAGAGCCCAAGGGACTAGCGGGTTCTCCTACGAGCAGTACTTC	NA	TRBV20-1	TRBJ2-7	TRBD2
CASSLTEAFF	TGTGCCAGCAGTTTGACTGAAGCTTTCTTT	many	TRBV12-3/TRBV12-4	TRBJ1-1	NA
CASRGTGPSNTIYF	TGTGCCAGCAGGGGGACAGGGCCTTCAAACACCATATATTTT	many	TRBV28	TRBJ1-3	TRBD1
CASSPQVVGIYGYTF	TGTGCCAGCAGTCCCCAGGTGGTGGGAATCTATGGCTACACCTTC	once	TRBV12-3/TRBV12-4	TRBJ1-2	NA
CASSYSTTSGRAKSGEQYF	TGTGCCAGCAGTTACTCGACGACTAGCGGGAGGGCGAAATCGGGCGAGCAGTACTTC	NA	TRBV6-2/TRBV6-3	TRBJ2-7	TRBD2
CSARVAGRITSNQPQHF	TGCAGTGCTAGAGTGGCAGGGCGTATAACAAGCAATCAGCCCCAGCATTTT	many	TRBV20-1	TRBJ1-5	NA
CASTSRLGAEQYF	TGTGCCAGCACGTCGCGGTTGGGAGCCGAGCAGTACTTC	many	TRBV27	TRBJ2-7	NA
CASSEEFRGGYTF	TGTGCCAGCAGTGAAGAATTCAGGGGCGGCTACACCTTC	NA	TRBV6-1	TRBJ1-2	NA
CASSWDREAFF	TGTGCCAGCAGTTGGGACAGGGAGGCTTTCTTT	few	TRBV12-3/TRBV12-4	TRBJ1-1	TRBD1
CASSVDPGAYGYTF	TGTGCCAGCAGCGTAGACCCAGGGGCGTATGGCTACACCTTC	many	TRBV9	TRBJ1-2	NA
CASRLQGGDEAFF	TGCGCCAGCAGACTACAGGGGGGAGATGAAGCTTTCTTT	many	TRBV5-1	TRBJ1-1	TRBD1
CASGTQGLATGELFF	TGTGCCAGCGGTACTCAGGGGTTGGCCACCGGGGAGCTGTTTTTT	many	TRBV12-3/TRBV12-4	TRBJ2-2	NA
CSSQGGGGYTF	TGCAGCTCGCAAGGGGGCGGAGGCTACACCTTC	few	TRBV29-1	TRBJ1-2	TRBD1
CASSLLYVLNQPQHF	TGTGCCAGCAGCCTCCTTTATGTCCTTAATCAGCCCCAGCATTTT	many	TRBV12-3/TRBV12-4	TRBJ1-5	NA
CASSPERDSYEQYF	TGTGCCAGCAGCCCCGAGCGGGACTCCTACGAGCAGTACTTC	many	TRBV4-2	TRBJ2-7	TRBD2
CASSYSSDPEAFF	TGTGCCAGCAGTTACTCCTCGGATCCTGAAGCTTTCTTT	few	TRBV6-5	TRBJ1-1	NA
CASSPTGVYEQYF	TGTGCCAGCAGCCCGACAGGGGTCTACGAGCAGTACTTC	NA	TRBV5-5	TRBJ2-7	TRBD1
CASSYPSYEQYF	TGTGCCAGCAGTTATCCCAGCTACGAGCAGTACTTC	NA	TRBV6-2/TRBV6-3	TRBJ2-7	NA
CASTSSTGGQGPVAQYF	TGTGCCAGCACCTCCTCCACCGGGGGACAGGGGCCCGTGGCCCAGTACTTC	many	TRBV27	TRBJ2-5	TRBD1
CASSVAPTGYYEQYF	TGTGCCAGCAGCGTAGCCCCGACAGGGTACTACGAGCAGTACTTC	many	TRBV9	TRBJ2-7	TRBD1
CASRTEHGYTF	TGTGCCAGCAGAACGGAGCATGGCTACACCTTC	few	TRBV6-1	TRBJ1-2	NA
CASRLTGSTEAFF	TGTGCCAGCAGACTGACAGGCTCCACTGAAGCTTTCTTT	many	TRBV6-1	TRBJ1-1	NA
CSVEIIDPTSGGGETQYF	TGCAGCGTTGAGATCATCGACCCAACTAGCGGGGGAGGTGAGACCCAGTACTTC	many	TRBV29-1	TRBJ2-5	TRBD2
CASSIGASTEAFF	TGTGCCAGCAGCATCGGGGCCTCCACGGAAGCTTTCTTT	many	TRBV11-3	TRBJ1-1	NA
CSAKPGTGAYEQYF	TGCAGTGCTAAACCCGGGACAGGAGCCTACGAGCAGTACTTC	many	TRBV20-1	TRBJ2-7	TRBD1
CASSRPSGGDGKTQYF	TGTGCCAGCAGCCGTCCTAGCGGGGGCGACGGAAAGACCCAGTACTTC	NA	TRBV7-2	TRBJ2-5	TRBD2
CSVDHRDHYGYTF	TGCAGCGTTGATCACAGGGACCACTATGGCTACACCTTC	NA	TRBV29-1	TRBJ1-2	NA
CASRPDGGGSNQPQHF	TGTGCCAGCAGACCCGATGGAGGGGGGAGCAATCAGCCCCAGCATTTT	many	TRBV2	TRBJ1-5	NA
CASSPGQGADGYTF	TGTGCCAGCTCACCGGGACAGGGGGCTGACGGCTACACCTTC	many	TRBV18	TRBJ1-2	TRBD1
CASSEDRPLTGELFF	TGTGCCAGCAGCGAGGACAGGCCCTTAACCGGGGAGCTGTTTTTT	many	TRBV5-6	TRBJ2-2	TRBD1
CASSARVVGEAFF	TGTGCCAGCAGCGCGCGAGTCGTGGGGGAAGCTTTCTTT	many	TRBV7-9	TRBJ1-1	NA
CSVTGGDGYEQYF	TGCAGCGTTACAGGGGGCGACGGGTACGAGCAGTACTTC	many	TRBV29-1	TRBJ2-7	TRBD1
CASSSPGTGSNYGYTF	TGTGCCAGCAGTTCACCCGGGACAGGAAGCAACTATGGCTACACCTTC	NA	TRBV6-5	TRBJ1-2	TRBD1
CASSSNTGGGTEAFF	TGTGCCAGCAGTTCCAACACAGGGGGCGGAACTGAAGCTTTCTTT	many	TRBV6-5	TRBJ1-1	TRBD1
CASSSGTTYEQYF	TGTGCCAGCAGCTCTGGGACAACCTACGAGCAGTACTTC	many	TRBV7-9	TRBJ2-7	NA
CASSPSRVDRETQYF	TGCGCCAGCAGCCCTTCGCGCGTAGACCGGGAGACCCAGTACTTC	many	TRBV5-1	TRBJ2-5	NA
CATSDPGGTQPQHF	TGTGCCACCAGTGACCCAGGGGGCACCCAGCCCCAGCATTTT	many	TRBV24-1	TRBJ1-5	TRBD1
CSARQNYEQYF	TGCAGTGCTAGACAGAACTACGAGCAGTACTTC	many	TRBV20-1	TRBJ2-7	NA
CASSDRGLLDEQYF	TGTGCCAGCAGTGACAGGGGGCTTCTCGACGAGCAGTACTTC	many	TRBV6-2/TRBV6-3	TRBJ2-7	TRBD1
CASSAGPARNYGYTF	TGTGCCAGCAGCGCCGGGCCGGCAAGAAACTATGGCTACACCTTC	NA	TRBV7-2	TRBJ1-2	NA
CASSLAYYGYTF	TGTGCCAGCAGTTTAGCGTACTATGGCTACACCTTC	many	TRBV12-3/TRBV12-4	TRBJ1-2	NA